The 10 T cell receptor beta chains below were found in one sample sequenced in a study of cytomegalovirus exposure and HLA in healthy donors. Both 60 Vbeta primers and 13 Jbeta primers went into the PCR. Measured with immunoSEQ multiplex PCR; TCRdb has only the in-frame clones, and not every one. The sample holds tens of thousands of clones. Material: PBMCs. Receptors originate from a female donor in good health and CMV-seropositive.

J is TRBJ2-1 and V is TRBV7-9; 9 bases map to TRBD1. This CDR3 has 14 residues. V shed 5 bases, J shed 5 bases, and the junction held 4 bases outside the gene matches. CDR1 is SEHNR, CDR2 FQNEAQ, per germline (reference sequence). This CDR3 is CASSPGTGHNEQFF. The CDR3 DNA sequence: TGTGCCAGCAGCCCTGGGACAGGGCACAATGAGCAGTTCTTC.

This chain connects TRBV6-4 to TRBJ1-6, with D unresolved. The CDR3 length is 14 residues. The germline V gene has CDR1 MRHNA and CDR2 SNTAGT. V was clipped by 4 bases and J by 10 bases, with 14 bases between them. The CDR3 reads CASSATPVGSPLHF. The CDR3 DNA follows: TGTGCCAGCAGTGCGACTCCCGTTGGATCACCCCTCCACTTT.

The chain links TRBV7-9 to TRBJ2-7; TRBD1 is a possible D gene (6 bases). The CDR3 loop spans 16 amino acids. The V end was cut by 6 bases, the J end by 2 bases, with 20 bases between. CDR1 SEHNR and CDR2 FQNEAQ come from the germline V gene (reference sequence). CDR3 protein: CASRPPYRDTAYEQYF. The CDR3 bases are TGTGCCAGCAGACCCCCTTACCGGGACACTGCCTACGAGCAGTACTTC.

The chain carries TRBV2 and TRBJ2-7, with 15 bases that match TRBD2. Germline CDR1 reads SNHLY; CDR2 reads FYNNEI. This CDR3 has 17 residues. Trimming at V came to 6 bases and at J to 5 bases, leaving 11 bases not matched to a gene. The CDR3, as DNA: TGTGCCAGCAGCGAACGTAGGACTAGCGGGGGGGCCCACGAGCAGTACTTC. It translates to CASSERRTSGGAHEQYF.

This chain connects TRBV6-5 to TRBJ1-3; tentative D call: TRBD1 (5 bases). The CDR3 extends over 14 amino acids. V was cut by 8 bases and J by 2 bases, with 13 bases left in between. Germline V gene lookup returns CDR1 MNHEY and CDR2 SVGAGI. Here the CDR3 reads CASAQQGAGNTIYF. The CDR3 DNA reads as TGTGCCAGCGCACAACAAGGGGCTGGAAACACCATATATTTT.

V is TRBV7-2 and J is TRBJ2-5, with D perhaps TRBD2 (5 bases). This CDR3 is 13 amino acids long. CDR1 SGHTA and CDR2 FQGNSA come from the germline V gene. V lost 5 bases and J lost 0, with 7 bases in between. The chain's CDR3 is CASSPGDQETQYF. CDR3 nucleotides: TGTGCCAGCAGCCCCGGGGACCAAGAGACCCAGTACTTC.

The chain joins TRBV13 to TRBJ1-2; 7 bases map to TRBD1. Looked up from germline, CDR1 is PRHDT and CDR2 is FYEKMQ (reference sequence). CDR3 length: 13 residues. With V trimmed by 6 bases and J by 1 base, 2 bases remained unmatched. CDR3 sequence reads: CASRGDSNYGYTF. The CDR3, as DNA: TGTGCCAGCAGAGGGGACAGTAACTATGGCTACACCTTC. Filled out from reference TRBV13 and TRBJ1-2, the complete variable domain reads AAGVIQSPRHLIKEKRETATLKCYPIPRHDTVYWYQQGPGQDPQFLISFYEKMQSDKGSIPDRFSAQQFSDYHSELNMSSLELGDSALYFCASRGDSNYGYTFGSGTRLTVV.

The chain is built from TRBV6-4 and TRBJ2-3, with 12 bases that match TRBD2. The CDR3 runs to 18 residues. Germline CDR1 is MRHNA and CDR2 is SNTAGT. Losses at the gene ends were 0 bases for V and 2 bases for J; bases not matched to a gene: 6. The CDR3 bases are TGTGCCAGCAGTGACTCCCGACTAGCGGGAGAACCCACAGATACGCAGTATTTT. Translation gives CASSDSRLAGEPTDTQYF.

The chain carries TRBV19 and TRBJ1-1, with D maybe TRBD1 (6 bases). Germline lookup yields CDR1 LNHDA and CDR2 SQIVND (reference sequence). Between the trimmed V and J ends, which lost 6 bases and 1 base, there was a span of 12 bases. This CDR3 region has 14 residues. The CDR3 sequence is CASRQIQGNTEAFF. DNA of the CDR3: TGTGCCAGTAGGCAAATACAGGGGAACACTGAAGCTTTCTTT.

The CDR3 reads CASSPLRESYEQYF. For the CDR3, the DNA is TGTGCCAGCTCACCACTTCGAGAGAGCTACGAGCAGTACTTC. The V gene is TRBV18, the J gene TRBJ2-7; D is undetermined. The CDR3 totals 14 residues. Trimming shortened V by 1 base and J by 3 bases, and 10 bases separated the two germline ends. The germline gives CDR1 KGHSH, CDR2 LQKENI.